The rows below give T cell receptor beta chains drawn from one sample of a study of shared T cell receptors in the human thymus. Some clones are missing from TCRdb's copy, which holds only in-frame ones; the method was immunoSEQ multiplex PCR. The sample lists hundreds of thousands of clones, more than 70% occurring once. This sample also appeared in a second study, on human thymus T cells.

The material sequenced was thymocytes. Source of these receptors: a boy under two years old with a congenital heart defect. Both conserved end residues are part of each CDR3. D genes are given only for firm matches. Clone size is given for some rows only: seen once, a few or many times, or a class if the clone is expanded.

CDR3: CASSLTRTGGDYGYTF
DNA: TGTGCCAGCAGCTTAACCCGGACAGGGGGCGACTATGGCTACACCTTC
J: TRBJ1-2
V: TRBV7-8
length: 16
size: NA
D: TRBD1

CDR3: CASSETPGQGPSSYNSPLHF
DNA: TGTGCCAGCAGTGAGACGCCGGGACAGGGGCCTAGCTCCTATAATTCACCCCTCCACTTT
J: TRBJ1-6
V: TRBV6-1
length: 20
size: few
D: TRBD1

CDR3: CASSLTARQGVGEQYF
DNA: TGTGCCAGCAGCTTGACGGCCCGACAGGGGGTCGGAGAGCAGTACTTC
J: TRBJ2-7
V: TRBV11-2
length: 16
size: NA
D: TRBD1

CDR3: CASSENRGAYEQYF
DNA: TGTGCCAGCAGCGAAAACAGGGGAGCCTACGAGCAGTACTTC
J: TRBJ2-7
V: TRBV5-6
length: 14
size: few
D: TRBD1

CDR3: CASSQGLAGQESSYEQYF
DNA: TGTGCCAGCAGTCAGGGACTAGCGGGACAAGAAAGCTCCTACGAGCAGTACTTC
J: TRBJ2-7
V: TRBV5-6
length: 18
size: NA
D: TRBD2

CDR3: CASSLTGPYGYTF
DNA: TGTGCCAGCAGCTTGACAGGGCCCTATGGCTACACCTTC
J: TRBJ1-2
V: TRBV5-4
length: 13
size: once
D: NA

CDR3: CASSIDGTASNYGYTF
DNA: TGTGCCAGTAGTATAGATGGGACAGCTTCTAACTATGGCTACACCTTC
J: TRBJ1-2
V: TRBV19
length: 16
size: NA
D: TRBD1

CDR3: CATLPGQGYGNIQYF
DNA: TGTGCCACCCTACCGGGACAGGGGTACGGGAACATTCAGTACTTC
J: TRBJ2-4
V: TRBV19
length: 15
size: NA
D: TRBD1

CDR3: CASSQTETGFQNSNQPQHF
DNA: TGCGCCAGCAGTCAAACAGAAACAGGGTTCCAAAATAGCAATCAGCCCCAGCATTTT
J: TRBJ1-5
V: TRBV23-1
length: 19
size: NA
D: NA

CDR3: CASSVGGKETQYF
DNA: TGTGCCAGCAGCGTAGGCGGGAAAGAGACCCAGTACTTC
J: TRBJ2-5
V: TRBV9
length: 13
size: NA
D: NA

CDR3: CAISSGTLNQPQHF
DNA: TGTGCCATCAGTTCCGGGACACTTAATCAGCCCCAGCATTTT
J: TRBJ1-5
V: TRBV10-3
length: 14
size: NA
D: NA

CDR3: CASSPRDLSAYEQYF
DNA: TGTGCCAGCAGCCCCCGAGACTTGTCCGCCTACGAGCAGTACTTC
J: TRBJ2-7
V: TRBV11-2
length: 15
size: NA
D: NA

CDR3: CASRKGQGCSPLHF
DNA: TGTGCCAGCAGGAAAGGACAGGGTTGTTCACCCCTCCACTTT
J: TRBJ1-6
V: TRBV7-3
length: 14
size: NA
D: TRBD1

CDR3: CASSSDRRYQETQYF
DNA: TGTGCCAGCAGTTCAGACAGGAGGTACCAAGAGACCCAGTACTTC
J: TRBJ2-5
V: TRBV6-5
length: 15
size: NA
D: NA

CDR3: CASSQDPRAGGMDTQYF
DNA: TGTGCCAGCAGCCAAGATCCCCGCGCTGGGGGGATGGATACGCAGTATTTT
J: TRBJ2-3
V: TRBV4-2
length: 17
size: NA
D: NA

CDR3: CSARQETQYF
DNA: TGCAGTGCTAGACAGGAGACCCAGTACTTC
J: TRBJ2-5
V: TRBV20-1
length: 10
size: NA
D: NA

CDR3: CATSAGELNTEAFF
DNA: TGTGCCACCTCTGCCGGGGAGTTGAACACTGAAGCTTTCTTT
J: TRBJ1-1
V: TRBV10-3
length: 14
size: once
D: NA

CDR3: CASSLGGVIYSYEQYF
DNA: TGTGCCAGCAGCTTAGGCGGCGTCATCTATTCCTACGAGCAGTACTTC
J: TRBJ2-7
V: TRBV7-9
length: 16
size: once
D: NA

CDR3: CATSKDRKRNTEAFF
DNA: TGTGCCACCAGCAAGGACAGGAAAAGGAACACTGAAGCTTTCTTT
J: TRBJ1-1
V: TRBV15
length: 15
size: NA
D: TRBD1